The source of this T cell receptor beta chain is a study of beta chain features in type 1 diabetes. In total, each donor contributed a single heparinised blood draw that averaged about 120 mL. Expressed TCRB transcripts were sequenced after all isolated RNA was converted to cDNA. Libraries were prepared by immunoSEQ multiplex PCR; TCRdb keeps only in-frame clonotypes and omits some of them. This sample has over 120,000 clones; less than 11% occur once, and the top ten carry around 1.4%. Whole-study results and caveats: Junctions at VDJ sites from type 1 diabetes patients had fewer insertions and more deletions. Although PCR might favor shorter templates, it would do so equally in patients and controls.

CDR1 SGHDT and CDR2 YYEEEE come from the germline V gene. Trimming took 1 base from V and 3 from J, leaving 13 bases between them. The CDR3 is made up of 15 amino acids. With respect to this clone: Antigen specificity is unknown.

The source is a man between 18 and 29 years old in good health. V usage is TRBV5-6 and J usage is TRBJ2-5; tentative D call: TRBD1 (6 bases). Input material: naive CD4+ T cells from blood. Here the CDR3 DNA reads TGTGCCAGCAGCTTGAAAAACAGGGTAAAAGAGACCCAGTACTTC. Translation gives CASSLKNRVKETQYF.